The present entry profiles one T cell receptor (beta chain) with its context. The data were taken from a study of a mutant IDH1 vaccine in newly diagnosed glioma. At the level of the study: Earlier treatment was radiotherapy, temozolomide, or both, with most getting both.

Time point indicated: baseline, week 1 (first vaccination visit). This sample's treatment: pre-vaccination baseline after standard-of-care therapy. Measured with immunoSEQ multiplex PCR; TCRdb has only the in-frame clones, and not every one. The sample lists fewer than 40,000 clones; more than 65% were seen once. Germline CDR1 and CDR2: SGHTA and FQGNSA. V lost 2 bases to trimming and J lost 8 bases, with 16 bases between them. CDR3 length: 15 residues. The chain employs TRBV7-2 and TRBJ2-1, with D possibly called TRBD1 or TRBD2 (8 bases each). This receptor was identified in a man aged 30-40 years with glioma. The source material was PBMCs, sampled from a glioma patient treated with radiotherapy, temozolomide or both. CDR3 region: CASSLIAGQDDEQFF. As DNA, the CDR3 is TGTGCCAGCAGCTTAATAGCGGGACAGGACGATGAGCAGTTCTTC.